This TCR beta chain was found in a study of T cell repertoires in cytomegalovirus infection. Looking at the study overall: From public TCR beta signatures came an indication of both CMV infection and matching HLA type. The study's findings and limits: Across the ex vivo response, the dominant clonotypes were HLA-C-restricted CMV-specific TCR beta clonotypes.

Note on this clonotype: As yet, its antigen is unknown.

TCRdb analysed the reads with MiXCR anew, one entry per CDR3 protein. The table includes some 600,000 distinct CDR3 sequences, about 24% detected once. The CDR3 sequence is 15 residues long. CDR1 and CDR2 (germline): SGHDT, YYEEEE. The V and J ends lost 0 bases and 2 bases respectively, with 11 bases between them. The rearrangement uses TRBV5-6 and TRBJ2-5; D is uncertain. The sample comprised CD8+ T cells from PBMCs. The sequence was obtained from a human donor in good health (CMV status not recorded). Some clones in this sample may be carry-over from other donors' samples. The CDR3: CASSLEEFQQETQYF. The DNA for the CDR3 is TGTGCCAGCAGCTTGGAGGAGTTCCAGCAAGAGACCCAGTACTTC.